Following are 26 T cell receptor beta chains from one sample sequenced in a study of T-cell memory formation after mild COVID-19. TCRdb recomputed calls from the 5' RACE reads with MiXCR, one row per CDR3 protein. The table has around 530,000 distinct CDR3 sequences, less than 25% seen once. Sequencing input: PBMCs or a T cell subset sorted from them (not recorded which). The receptors originated from an adult woman who had mild COVID-19 (a few samples of this study predate the infection). Cell type and time point are not known.

This clonotype has a count of ten or more. This chain uses TRBV4-2 with TRBJ2-3, with 10 positions matching TRBD2. CDR3 size: 16 residues. Germline V CDR1 and CDR2: LGHNA, YNFKEQ. J was trimmed by 5 bases and V by 0 bases; bases with no gene match: 5. The CDR3 spells CASSQEGASGGDTQYF. As DNA, the CDR3 is TGTGCCAGCAGCCAAGAAGGAGCTAGCGGGGGAGATACGCAGTATTTT.

This clonotype was observed a handful of times. The chain carries TRBV7-8 and TRBJ1-2; TRBD1 might be the D (5 bases). The CDR3 runs 13 residues. Germline V gives CDR1 SGHVS, CDR2 FQNEAQ. Between the trimmed V and J ends, which lost 5 bases and 4 bases, there was a span of 11 bases. This chain's CDR3 is CASSPGGIYGYTF. CDR3 coding DNA: TGTGCCAGCAGCCCGGGGGGGATCTATGGCTACACCTTC.

The chain employs TRBV29-1 and TRBJ2-1, with D possibly matching TRBD1 (6 bases). The V gene lost 4 bases and the J gene lost 1 base, with 11 bases spanning the gap. CDR3 length equals 14 residues. Germline loops: CDR1 SQVTM, CDR2 ANQGSEA. The CDR3 nucleotides read TGCAGCGTTGGACAGGTGGTTTCCTACAATGAGCAGTTCTTC. The encoded protein is CSVGQVVSYNEQFF.

The chain carries TRBV20-1 and TRBJ2-7, with D perhaps TRBD2 (5 bases). The germline gives CDR1 DFQATT, CDR2 SNEGSKA (reference sequence). The germline V and J ends were trimmed by 6 bases and 5 bases, with 20 bases remaining between them. The CDR3 extends over 14 amino acids. CDR3: CSAAVGVEGNEQYF. In DNA form, the CDR3 reads TGCAGTGCCGCAGTTGGGGTCGAGGGAAACGAGCAGTACTTC.

This clonotype has a handful of counts. The CDR3 region is CASSWTAVGAYNEQFF. The CDR3 DNA follows: TGTGCCAGCAGCTGGACGGCTGTCGGGGCCTACAATGAGCAGTTCTTC. The gene calls are TRBV5-5 and TRBJ2-1, with D tentatively TRBD2 (5 bases). The CDR3 spans 16 residues. Trimming left V 3 bases short and J 2 bases short, with 15 bases between. Germline lookup yields CDR1 SGHKS and CDR2 YYEKEE (reference sequence). The whole variable domain, filled in from reference TRBV5-5 and TRBJ2-1, reads DAGVTQSPTHLIKTRGQQVTLRCSPISGHKSVSWYQQVLGQGPQFIFQYYEKEERGRGNFPDRFSARQFPNYSSELNVNALLLGDSALYLCASSWTAVGAYNEQFFGPGTRLTVL.

The rearrangement joins TRBV11-2 to TRBJ1-2; the D is unclear. Germline CDR1 and CDR2: SGHAT and FQNNGV. The CDR3 length is 14 residues. V was clipped by 1 base and J by 2 bases, with 8 bases between them. The CDR3 bases are TGTGCCAGCAGCTTAGTTGGAGACAACTATGGCTACACCTTC. This translates into CASSLVGDNYGYTF.

The chain has TRBV27 and TRBJ2-7, with 9 positions matching TRBD1. Losses at the gene ends were 8 bases for V and 3 bases for J; bases not matched to a gene: 2. This CDR3 region has 12 residues. The germline CDR1 and CDR2 sequences are MNHEY and SMNVEV (reference sequence). The CDR3 DNA reads TGTGCCAGCCGACAGGGGGACTACGAGCAGTACTTC. It is translated as CASRQGDYEQYF.

The rearrangement links TRBV12-3 or TRBV12-4 to TRBJ1-5, with D unclear. The ends were cut back, 5 bases at V and 8 bases at J, with 16 bases in the middle. The CDR3 has 14 amino acids. CDR3 DNA sequence: TGTGCCAGCAGTCCTCGGACCTTTCGAGAGCCCCAGCATTTT. Amino acid sequence: CASSPRTFREPQHF.

This clonotype was seen only a few times. The V call is TRBV6-2 or TRBV6-3, the J call TRBJ2-1; possibly TRBD1 for D (5 bases). The CDR3 length is 13 residues. CDR1 is MNHEY and CDR2 is SVGEGT in the germline V gene. V lost 4 bases, J lost 3 bases, and 7 bases lay in between. The CDR3 DNA reads as TGTGCCAGCAGTTCGACAGTCTACAATGAGCAGTTCTTC. Its protein product is CASSSTVYNEQFF.

This clonotype was seen a handful of times. This chain connects TRBV5-5 to TRBJ2-3, with 10 nucleotides matching TRBD1. There are 18 residues in the CDR3. V was pared by 3 bases and J by 1 base, with 11 bases of the junction left unmatched. The germline V gene encodes CDR1 SGHKS and CDR2 YYEKEE (reference sequence). The CDR3 here is CASSSRDRGGFGTDTQYF. The CDR3 bases are TGTGCCAGCAGCTCGCGGGACAGGGGAGGGTTCGGCACAGATACGCAGTATTTT. Based on the CDR3 plus reference TRBV5-5 and TRBJ2-3, the full variable domain is DAGVTQSPTHLIKTRGQQVTLRCSPISGHKSVSWYQQVLGQGPQFIFQYYEKEERGRGNFPDRFSARQFPNYSSELNVNALLLGDSALYLCASSSRDRGGFGTDTQYFGPGTRLTVL.

The rearrangement uses TRBV7-9 and TRBJ2-5, with 9 bases fitting TRBD1. There are 14 residues in the CDR3. The germline gives CDR1 SEHNR, CDR2 FQNEAQ (reference sequence). V lost 3 bases to trimming and J lost 4 bases; unmatched junction nucleotides: 3. The CDR3 loop is CASSFRQGGETQYF. The DNA of the CDR3 is TGTGCCAGCAGCTTCCGACAGGGGGGAGAGACCCAGTACTTC.

This clonotype was detected only a few times. The J gene is TRBJ1-2, the V gene TRBV7-8; D remains ambiguous. The CDR3 runs to 15 residues. Per germline, CDR1 SGHVS and CDR2 FQNEAQ. V was trimmed by 5 bases and J by 10 bases, leaving 23 bases between them. The CDR3 coding sequence is TGTGCCAGCAGCCTCACCGGGGTATCCCTATCAAACTACACCTTC. Protein product: CASSLTGVSLSNYTF.

V and J are TRBV5-1 and TRBJ2-7; perhaps TRBD2 as D (6 bases). Germline assignment: CDR1 SGHRS and CDR2 YFSETQ. V lost 4 bases and J 3 bases, leaving 20 bases between the germline ends. The CDR3 is 16 residues long. Here the CDR3 reads CASSGTLTGGVYEQYF. The CDR3 DNA reads TGCGCCAGCAGCGGAACCCTTACCGGGGGAGTCTACGAGCAGTACTTC. Supplemented by reference TRBV5-1 and TRBJ2-7, the full variable domain reads KAGVTQTPRYLIKTRGQQVTLSCSPISGHRSVSWYQQTPGQGLQFLFEYFSETQRNKGNFPGRFSGRQFSNSRSEMNVSTLELGDSALYLCASSGTLTGGVYEQYFGPGTRLTVT.

This clonotype has only a few counts. The CDR3, as DNA: TGCGCCAGCAGCCCGAGACAGGAGGACACTGAAGCTTTCTTT. It encodes CASSPRQEDTEAFF. This rearrangement joins TRBV5-1 to TRBJ1-1, with a weak D call TRBD1 (6 bases). The CDR3 consists of 14 residues. With 4 bases removed from V and 3 bases from J, the gap between germline ends came to 13 bases. CDR1 SGHRS and CDR2 YFSETQ come from the germline V gene.

The sample holds many counts of this clonotype. The chain has TRBV3-1 and TRBJ2-6, with 8 bases aligning to TRBD1. Germline CDR1 is LGHDT and CDR2 is YNNKEL (reference sequence). CDR3 length: 16 residues. The trim removed 2 bases at V and 3 bases at J, leaving 3 bases unmatched. This chain's CDR3 is CASSQPGGFGANVLTF. The CDR3 bases are TGTGCCAGCAGCCAACCAGGGGGCTTTGGGGCCAACGTCCTGACTTTC.

This clonotype was observed at least ten times. The chain links TRBV20-1 to TRBJ2-3; 10 bases align to TRBD2. Germline assignment: CDR1 DFQATT and CDR2 SNEGSKA (reference sequence). Germline trimming cut 1 base from V and 6 bases from J; bases unmatched to any gene: 10. There are 16 residues in the CDR3. CDR3 residues: CSARGGLAAVSDTQYF. As DNA, the CDR3 is TGCAGTGCTAGAGGTGGACTAGCGGCGGTCTCGGATACGCAGTATTTT.

In its sample, this clonotype was seen a few times. The J gene is TRBJ2-6, the V gene TRBV29-1, with 7 nucleotides matching TRBD1. This CDR3 spans 18 amino acids. CDR1 and CDR2 from the germline V gene are SQVTM and ANQGSEA. J gave up 1 base and V 2 bases, and 11 bases lay outside the gene matches. The CDR3 region is CSVERSGTALSGANVLTF. The CDR3 DNA reads as TGCAGCGTTGAAAGGTCAGGGACAGCTCTTTCTGGGGCCAACGTCCTGACTTTC.

The V gene is TRBV30, the J gene TRBJ1-2; no firm D call. Germline-derived CDR1 and CDR2 are GTSNPN and SVGIG (reference sequence). V lost 1 base and J lost 4, with 4 bases in between. CDR3 size: 11 residues. The CDR3 is CAWSEVYGYTF. The CDR3 nucleotides read TGTGCCTGGAGTGAAGTCTATGGCTACACCTTC. Together with reference TRBV30 and TRBJ1-2, the CDR3 gives the full variable domain: SQTIHQWPATLVQPVGSPLSLECTVEGTSNPNLYWYRQAAGRGLQLLFYSVGIGQISSEVPQNLSASRPQDRQFILSSKKLLLSDSGFYLCAWSEVYGYTFGSGTRLTVV.

The V gene is TRBV6-4, the J gene TRBJ1-2; tentative D call: TRBD1 (5 bases). This CDR3 has 15 residues. Germline CDR1 and CDR2: MRHNA and SNTAGT. The ends were cut back, 4 bases at V and 4 bases at J, with 16 bases in the middle. The CDR3 sequence is CASSVELTALYGYTF. CDR3 DNA sequence: TGTGCCAGCAGTGTGGAATTGACAGCCCTCTATGGCTACACCTTC.

This clonotype appeared a few times. The rearrangement uses TRBV5-1 and TRBJ1-1; TRBD1 agrees at 9 bases. V shed 0 bases, J shed 0 bases, and the junction held 3 bases outside the gene matches. The CDR3 length is 16 residues. Per the germline V gene, CDR1 is SGHRS and CDR2 is YFSETQ. CDR3 loop: CASSLGGTGMNTEAFF. The CDR3 bases are TGCGCCAGCAGCTTGGGAGGGACAGGGATGAACACTGAAGCTTTCTTT.

This chain joins TRBV4-1 and TRBJ1-5; perhaps TRBD1 as D (5 bases). Looked up from germline, CDR1 is MGHRA and CDR2 is YSYEKL. V was cut by 1 base and J by 6 bases, with 13 bases left in between. The CDR3 covers 15 residues. CDR3 sequence (DNA): TGCGCCAGCAGCCAAGTCCCAGGGTCCGGTCAGCCCCAGCATTTT. Its translation: CASSQVPGSGQPQHF.

This clonotype was seen a few times. CDR3 residues: CAIRRDNSWADYTF. The CDR3 DNA follows: TGTGCCATACGTCGGGACAATTCCTGGGCGGACTACACCTTC. The V call is TRBV2, the J call TRBJ1-2, with D perhaps TRBD1 (6 bases). This CDR3 is 14 amino acids long. The germline V gene has CDR1 SNHLY and CDR2 FYNNEI. V shed 10 bases and J shed 10 bases, with 25 bases lying between them.

The rearrangement joins TRBV18 to TRBJ2-5; a possible D gene is TRBD2 (5 bases). The CDR3 loop spans 11 amino acids. Germline CDR1 reads KGHSH; CDR2 reads LQKENI. V was clipped by 4 bases and J by 9 bases, with 9 bases between them. Here the CDR3 reads CASSLGEPQYF. CDR3 nucleotide sequence: TGTGCCAGCTCACTTGGGGAGCCCCAGTACTTC.

This clonotype has a handful of counts. The J gene is TRBJ2-5, the V gene TRBV4-1; D is unresolved. The CDR3 covers 14 residues. The germline V and J ends were trimmed by 4 bases and 2 bases, with 11 bases remaining between them. The germline gives CDR1 MGHRA, CDR2 YSYEKL. CDR3 coding DNA: TGCGCCAGCAGCCCGTCCCATAAACAAGAGACCCAGTACTTC. Its protein product is CASSPSHKQETQYF.

This chain joins TRBV12-3 or TRBV12-4 and TRBJ1-5; a possible D gene is TRBD1 (5 bases). With 4 bases removed from V and 7 bases from J, the gap between germline ends came to 11 bases. The CDR3 is 13 amino acids. CDR3 residues: CASSSGSLQPQHF. The CDR3 DNA reads TGTGCCAGCAGTTCAGGGTCCCTCCAGCCCCAGCATTTT.

There are a few counts of this clonotype. V is TRBV29-1 and J is TRBJ2-1; the match to TRBD2 covers 11 bases. The J segment lost 4 bases and the V segment lost 5 bases, leaving 7 bases of the junction unmatched. Per the germline V gene, CDR1 is SQVTM and CDR2 is ANQGSEA. The CDR3 covers 15 residues. The CDR3 bases are TGCAGCGTTCGCTTAGCGGGGGGGTCATACAATGAGCAGTTCTTC. It codes for CSVRLAGGSYNEQFF.